The rows below give T cell receptor beta chains drawn from one sample of a study of cytotoxic CD8 clonotypes in ibrutinib-treated CLL. Data came from immunoSEQ multiplex PCR; TCRdb stores just in-frame clones and leaves some out. The table lists around 25,000 clones, around 69% of them singletons. This material consisted of PBMCs, taken at disease progression, from a patient treated with ibrutinib. The source is a human donor with chronic lymphocytic leukemia. Each CDR3 is given with its conserved first and last residue. A D gene is named only where the DNA matches it firmly. Size values are once, few and many counts, or a class for expanded clones, and some rows have none.

V: TRBV30; J: TRBJ1-5; D: .; size: .; DNA: TGTGCCTGGAGTGTACAGTATGGTAATCAGCCCCAGCATTTT; CDR3: CAWSVQYGNQPQHF
V: TRBV20-1; J: TRBJ2-1; D: .; size: .; DNA: TGCAGTGCTAGAGATTACCCCAGGCAGTTCTTC; CDR3: CSARDYPRQFF
V: TRBV15; J: TRBJ2-7; D: .; size: .; DNA: TGTGCCACCAGCAGAGATATCGGGGGTCCCTACGAGCAGTACTTC; CDR3: CATSRDIGGPYEQYF
V: TRBV9; J: TRBJ2-1; D: TRBD2; size: .; DNA: TGTGCCAGCAGCGATAGCGGGAACAATGAGCAGTTCTTC; CDR3: CASSDSGNNEQFF
V: TRBV5-1; J: TRBJ2-3; D: TRBD1; size: .; DNA: TGCGCCAGCAGCTTGGACAGGGGTGGAGATACGCAGTATTTT; CDR3: CASSLDRGGDTQYF
V: TRBV6-6; J: TRBJ2-3; D: .; size: .; DNA: TGTGCCAGCAGTCCGAATGTGGGGGTAACAGATACGCAGTATTTT; CDR3: CASSPNVGVTDTQYF
V: TRBV6-5; J: TRBJ2-7; D: .; size: few; DNA: TGTGCCAGCAGTACCCCCGGCGACGAGCAGTACTTC; CDR3: CASSTPGDEQYF
V: TRBV9; J: TRBJ2-1; D: .; size: .; DNA: TGTGCCAGCAGCGTAGAGGGACTCTACAATGAGCAGTTCTTC; CDR3: CASSVEGLYNEQFF
V: TRBV9; J: TRBJ2-5; D: TRBD2; size: once; DNA: TGTGCCAGCAGCGTAGCCGGGCTAGCGGGGAGGGAGACCCAGTACTTC; CDR3: CASSVAGLAGRETQYF
V: TRBV4-3; J: TRBJ2-6; D: .; size: .; DNA: TGCGCCAGCAGCCAAGATGACAGTCCCAGGGGGGCCAACGTCCTGACTTTC; CDR3: CASSQDDSPRGANVLTF
V: TRBV4-2; J: TRBJ1-1; D: .; size: .; DNA: TGTGCCAGCAGCCAACTTTCAAGGATGAACACTGAAGCTTTCTTT; CDR3: CASSQLSRMNTEAFF
V: TRBV6-5; J: TRBJ2-7; D: .; size: .; DNA: TGTGCCAGCAGTTACTCGCGACAGGGAGGCAGGTACTTC; CDR3: CASSYSRQGGRYF
V: TRBV5-1; J: TRBJ2-3; D: .; size: .; DNA: TGCGCCAGCAGCTTGGGGCAGGCGCGAGATACGCAGTATTTT; CDR3: CASSLGQARDTQYF
V: TRBV7-8; J: TRBJ1-3; D: .; size: .; DNA: TGTGCCAGCAGCTTAGTTGGGTTGAGCTCTGGAAACACCATATATTTT; CDR3: CASSLVGLSSGNTIYF
V: TRBV6-1; J: TRBJ2-7; D: .; size: .; DNA: TGTGCCAGCAGTGATTCCGACAGAAACTACGAGCAGTACTTC; CDR3: CASSDSDRNYEQYF
V: TRBV10-3; J: TRBJ1-2; D: .; size: once; DNA: TGTGCCATCAGTGAGTCTAGGGCCGGCTACACCTTC; CDR3: CAISESRAGYTF
V: TRBV6-5; J: TRBJ2-7; D: .; size: .; DNA: TGTGCCAGCAGTTACTCGCCTGTCTACGAGCAGTACTTC; CDR3: CASSYSPVYEQYF
V: TRBV2; J: TRBJ2-1; D: .; size: .; DNA: TGTGCCAGCAGAAAGGGCGGAGGGCAGTACAATGAGCAGTTCTTC; CDR3: CASRKGGGQYNEQFF
V: TRBV18; J: TRBJ2-7; D: TRBD1; size: once; DNA: TGTGCCAGCTCACCTTACCGGGACAGGGGGCAAGAGCAGTACTTC; CDR3: CASSPYRDRGQEQYF
V: TRBV4-3; J: TRBJ1-2; D: .; size: .; DNA: TGCGCCAGCAGCCAAGAGGACCTCTACACCTTC; CDR3: CASSQEDLYTF
V: TRBV9; J: TRBJ2-3; D: TRBD2; size: once; DNA: TGTGCCAGCAGCGTTTGGGAGGGAGATACGCAGTATTTT; CDR3: CASSVWEGDTQYF
V: TRBV4-1; J: TRBJ1-4; D: .; size: .; DNA: TGCGCCAGCAGCCAAGTGGAAGGGGACGAAAAACTGTTTTTT; CDR3: CASSQVEGDEKLFF
V: TRBV11-2; J: TRBJ2-3; D: .; size: .; DNA: TGTGCCAGCAGCTTAGATGGAAGGCCAGGCGCAGATACGCAGTATTTT; CDR3: CASSLDGRPGADTQYF
V: TRBV5-4; J: TRBJ1-2; D: .; size: .; DNA: TGTGCCAGCAGCCCGTACGGAGGTTACTATGGCTACACCTTC; CDR3: CASSPYGGYYGYTF
V: TRBV29-1; J: TRBJ2-1; D: TRBD2; size: .; DNA: TGCAGCGTACCTTCTCTAACTAGCGGGGGGCCAGTAGGGCAGTTCTTC; CDR3: CSVPSLTSGGPVGQFF
V: TRBV6-5; J: TRBJ1-1; D: TRBD1; size: .; DNA: TGTGCCAGCAGAACCGGGACAGGTAACACTGAAGCTTTCTTT; CDR3: CASRTGTGNTEAFF
V: TRBV29-1; J: TRBJ2-7; D: TRBD2; size: few; DNA: TGCAGCGTTGAATTAGCGGGGTCCTACGAGCAGTACTTC; CDR3: CSVELAGSYEQYF
V: TRBV7-9; J: TRBJ1-2; D: .; size: few; DNA: TGTGCCAGCAGCTTAGCTGACAGGATGTACACCTTC; CDR3: CASSLADRMYTF
V: TRBV27; J: TRBJ1-1; D: .; size: .; DNA: TGTGCCAGCTATGGTCCGGCGTTCACTGAAGCTTTCTTT; CDR3: CASYGPAFTEAFF
V: TRBV20-1; J: TRBJ2-7; D: .; size: .; DNA: TGCAGTGCCAGCCCCTACGAGCAGTACTTC; CDR3: CSASPYEQYF
V: TRBV5-1; J: TRBJ2-3; D: .; size: .; DNA: TGCGCCAGCAGGATCGACCCGGGGAGGACAGATACGCAGTATTTT; CDR3: CASRIDPGRTDTQYF
V: TRBV4-2; J: TRBJ2-7; D: .; size: .; DNA: TGTGCCAGCAGCCAAGCCGCCAGCACCTACGAGCAGTACTTC; CDR3: CASSQAASTYEQYF
V: TRBV18; J: TRBJ2-7; D: TRBD1; size: .; DNA: TGTGCCAGCTCACCGTTGACAGGGGGCCAGGGCGAGCAGTACTTC; CDR3: CASSPLTGGQGEQYF
V: TRBV29-1; J: TRBJ1-2; D: TRBD1; size: .; DNA: TGCAGCGCTCGACAGGGGAGGAGTGGCTACACCTTC; CDR3: CSARQGRSGYTF
V: TRBV4-1; J: TRBJ2-7; D: TRBD1; size: .; DNA: TGCGCCAGCAGCCAAGAAGTCCCTCCGGGACAGTTATCCTACGAGCAGTACTTC; CDR3: CASSQEVPPGQLSYEQYF
V: TRBV5-6; J: TRBJ1-5; D: .; size: .; DNA: TGTGCCAGCAGCTTGACATCCGATAGCAATCAGCCCCAGCATTTT; CDR3: CASSLTSDSNQPQHF
V: TRBV27; J: TRBJ2-2; D: .; size: .; DNA: TGTGCCAGCAGAAGGACAGTCGGGAGCCGGAACACCGGGGAGCTGTTTTTT; CDR3: CASRRTVGSRNTGELFF
V: TRBV11-3; J: TRBJ2-1; D: TRBD2; size: .; DNA: TGTGCCAGCAGCTTAGGAGCGGGGGGCGACAATGAGCAGTTCTTC; CDR3: CASSLGAGGDNEQFF
V: TRBV7-2; J: TRBJ1-3; D: .; size: .; DNA: TGTGCCAGCAGTTTTGGAAACACCATATATTTT; CDR3: CASSFGNTIYF
V: TRBV7-3; J: TRBJ2-2; D: .; size: .; DNA: TGTGCCAGCAGCACCGATGACACCGGGGAGCTGTTTTTT; CDR3: CASSTDDTGELFF
V: TRBV6-5; J: TRBJ2-3; D: TRBD2; size: many; DNA: TGTGCCAGCAGTTTCATGTCGTGGGGGGGGGCAGATACGCAGTATTTT; CDR3: CASSFMSWGGADTQYF
V: TRBV5-1; J: TRBJ2-7; D: .; size: .; DNA: TGCGCCAGCAGCTTGGCGGGACTCCCCTCCTACGAGCAGTACTTC; CDR3: CASSLAGLPSYEQYF
V: TRBV30; J: TRBJ1-2; D: .; size: .; DNA: TGTGCCTGGAAGACCCGGGGGGCGCGCGGCTACACCTTC; CDR3: CAWKTRGARGYTF
V: TRBV2; J: TRBJ1-2; D: .; size: few; DNA: TGTGCCAGCAGTGAAGGGGTGGTGGGGCCCGGAGGCTACACCTTC; CDR3: CASSEGVVGPGGYTF
V: TRBV5-1; J: TRBJ2-7; D: .; size: .; DNA: TGCGCCAGCAGCAAGGAAGGGTCCTCCTACGAGCAGTACTTC; CDR3: CASSKEGSSYEQYF
V: TRBV29-1; J: TRBJ2-7; D: .; size: .; DNA: TGCAGCGTTGTGCAAGACGGGTACGAGCAGTACTTC; CDR3: CSVVQDGYEQYF
V: TRBV27; J: TRBJ1-2; D: .; size: .; DNA: TGTGCCAGCAGTTCCTTGGACAGCGACAACTATGGCTACACCTTC; CDR3: CASSSLDSDNYGYTF
V: TRBV5-1; J: TRBJ2-7; D: .; size: .; DNA: TGCGCCAGCAGCTATGGACACAACGAGCAGTACTTC; CDR3: CASSYGHNEQYF
V: TRBV2; J: TRBJ2-7; D: .; size: .; DNA: TGTGCCAGCAGTGACCAGGTCGGCGGCGAGCAGTACTTC; CDR3: CASSDQVGGEQYF
V: TRBV10-3; J: TRBJ2-1; D: TRBD1; size: .; DNA: TGTGCCATCAGTGTGGCAGGGGGCAGGGGTGAGCAGTTCTTC; CDR3: CAISVAGGRGEQFF
V: TRBV15; J: TRBJ1-1; D: TRBD1; size: .; DNA: TGTGCCACCAGCGCTATTTGGGGACAGGTCACTGAAGCTTTCTTT; CDR3: CATSAIWGQVTEAFF
V: TRBV7-7; J: TRBJ2-2; D: TRBD2; size: .; DNA: TGTGCCAGCAGCTTGGCTAGCGGGGGTTGGAACACCGGGGAGCTGTTTTTT; CDR3: CASSLASGGWNTGELFF
V: TRBV6-5; J: TRBJ2-1; D: TRBD2; size: .; DNA: TGTGCCAGCAGCCTCGGACTAGCGGGGGGCAATGAGCAGTTCTTC; CDR3: CASSLGLAGGNEQFF
V: TRBV19; J: TRBJ1-2; D: .; size: .; DNA: TGTGCCAGTAGTATCCATGGGCAGGGAAACTATGGCTACACCTTC; CDR3: CASSIHGQGNYGYTF
V: TRBV5-4; J: TRBJ2-5; D: .; size: .; DNA: TGTGCCAGCAGCTTGACTACACAAGAGACCCAGTACTTC; CDR3: CASSLTTQETQYF
V: TRBV7-2; J: TRBJ2-2; D: .; size: .; DNA: TGTGCCAGCAGCTTATTCCCAGTCACCGGGGAGCTGTTTTTT; CDR3: CASSLFPVTGELFF
V: TRBV2; J: TRBJ1-3; D: .; size: .; DNA: TGTGCCAGCAGTGTAGGCGGTTCGGGTGGAAACACCATATATTTT; CDR3: CASSVGGSGGNTIYF
V: TRBV6-5; J: TRBJ1-2; D: TRBD1; size: .; DNA: TGTGCCAGCAGTCTAGACAGGGAAGGAGGCTACACCTTC; CDR3: CASSLDREGGYTF
V: TRBV6-5; J: TRBJ2-6; D: .; size: .; DNA: TGTGCCAGCAGCTCCTCTGGGGCCAACGTCCTGACTTTC; CDR3: CASSSSGANVLTF